Listed below are T cell receptor beta chains from one sample, sequenced in a study of early T cells in non-severe SARS-CoV-2 infection. TCRdb reanalysed the 5' RACE reads using MiXCR and keeps one entry per CDR3 protein. The profile shows about 62,000 distinct CDR3 sequences, around 9.9% of them singletons. The sequenced sample was whole blood. Source of these receptors: an adult who was a healthcare worker with PCR-confirmed SARS-CoV-2 infection or an uninfected control (not recorded which). Each CDR3 is given with its conserved first and last residue. Fields, in order: D gene, J gene, V gene, clone size, CDR3 protein, CDR3 DNA. The D gene is left open where the match is weak. Size is omitted from some rows. Given values are once, few, many or a class for expanded clones.

NA TRBJ2-2 TRBV12-3/TRBV12-4 few CASIRAGSTGELFF TGTGCCAGCATACGAGCAGGCTCCACCGGGGAGCTGTTTTTT
NA TRBJ2-1 TRBV11-2 NA CASSMGLGSSYNEQFF TGTGCCAGCAGCATGGGACTTGGGTCTAGCTACAATGAGCAGTTCTTC
NA TRBJ2-5 TRBV23-1 many CASSPTVEQETQYF TGCGCCAGCAGTCCGACAGTCGAACAAGAGACCCAGTACTTC
NA TRBJ2-1 TRBV3-1 NA CASTTRLPGDNEQFF TGTGCCAGCACCACCCGGCTCCCGGGGGACAATGAGCAGTTCTTC
NA TRBJ1-1 TRBV9 NA CASSVGAGYSRNTEAFF TGTGCCAGCAGCGTAGGCGCAGGGTATAGTAGGAACACTGAAGCTTTCTTT
NA TRBJ1-5 TRBV10-2 few CASSVGGAGYQPQHF TGCGCCAGCAGTGTTGGGGGAGCGGGATATCAGCCCCAGCATTTT
TRBD1 TRBJ1-2 TRBV5-1 NA CASSLAGHTGDGYTF TGCGCCAGCAGCTTGGCCGGACACACAGGGGATGGCTACACCTTC
NA TRBJ2-1 TRBV10-3 few CATGFFDKDEQFF TGTGCCACCGGATTTTTCGACAAGGACGAGCAGTTCTTC
NA TRBJ1-6 TRBV7-6 many CASSLRQSYNSPLHF TGTGCCAGCAGCTTAAGGCAGTCCTATAATTCACCCCTCCATTTT
NA TRBJ1-3 TRBV4-1 NA CASSQVGEQGPIYF TGCGCCAGCAGCCAAGTCGGAGAACAGGGACCCATATATTTT
NA TRBJ1-6 TRBV30 NA CAWRGGVRSPLHF TGTGCCTGGAGAGGCGGAGTCAGGTCACCCCTCCACTTT
TRBD1 TRBJ1-4 TRBV12-3/TRBV12-4 many CASSRLGTATNEKLFF TGTGCCAGCAGTAGACTCGGGACAGCTACTAATGAAAAACTGTTTTTT
TRBD1 TRBJ1-3 TRBV11-2 NA CASSLDRLTGSGNTIYF TGTGCCAGCAGCTTAGATCGGTTGACAGGGTCTGGAAACACCATATATTTT
TRBD2 TRBJ2-3 TRBV14 NA CASSPRLGLAYHTQYF TGTGCCAGCAGCCCGCGGTTAGGACTAGCGTATCATACGCAGTATTTT
NA TRBJ2-1 TRBV7-9 NA CASSSDPPPDEQFF TGTGCCAGCAGCTCGGACCCTCCCCCGGATGAGCAGTTCTTC
TRBD1 TRBJ2-2 TRBV7-3 many CASSQDRVPGELFF TGTGCCAGCAGCCAAGACAGGGTCCCCGGGGAGCTGTTTTTT
NA TRBJ1-4 TRBV2 once CASSEPLTLGTYEKLFF TGTGCCAGCAGTGAACCTTTGACGCTCGGGACGTATGAAAAACTGTTTTTT
NA TRBJ1-1 TRBV20-1 many CSAIVPFQGFTEAFF TGCAGTGCTATCGTCCCATTCCAGGGTTTTACTGAAGCTTTCTTT
NA TRBJ1-5 TRBV19 many CASSTDENNQPQHF TGTGCCAGTAGTACCGATGAAAATAATCAGCCCCAGCATTTT
NA TRBJ2-3 TRBV3-1 NA CASSQPSRPSTDTQYF TGTGCCAGCAGCCAACCCTCAAGGCCAAGCACAGATACGCAGTATTTT
NA TRBJ2-5 TRBV6-1 few CASSESLGGQETQYF TGTGCCAGCAGTGAATCGTTGGGGGGACAAGAGACCCAGTACTTC
TRBD2 TRBJ2-5 TRBV6-2/TRBV6-3 NA CASSGGPLWQETQYF TGTGCCAGCTCGGGGGGGCCACTTTGGCAAGAGACCCAGTACTTC
NA TRBJ2-5 TRBV7-6 many CASSLQEETQYF TGTGCCAGCAGCTTACAGGAAGAGACCCAGTACTTC
NA TRBJ2-5 TRBV10-3 NA CAISVRLGETQYF TGTGCCATCAGTGTCAGACTAGGAGAGACCCAGTACTTC
TRBD1 TRBJ1-2 TRBV20-1 many CSARSRDRGQGGYTF TGCAGTGCTAGATCGCGGGACAGGGGACAGGGTGGCTACACCTTC
NA TRBJ2-2 TRBV5-1 few CASSLSLGHLNTGELFF TGCGCCAGCAGCTTGTCTTTGGGACACTTGAACACCGGGGAGCTGTTTTTT
NA TRBJ2-1 TRBV7-3 NA CASSPPGVAYNEQFF TGTGCCAGCAGCCCACCGGGGGTAGCCTACAATGAGCAGTTCTTC
TRBD2 TRBJ2-5 TRBV29-1 few CSVGTDVRGAQYF TGCAGCGTGGGGACTGATGTTCGGGGGGCCCAGTACTTC
TRBD2 TRBJ2-3 TRBV27 many CASSSPRLATTDTQYF TGTGCCAGCAGTTCACCGAGACTAGCGACCACAGATACGCAGTATTTT
TRBD1 TRBJ2-3 TRBV7-3 many CASRRQGAFTDTQYF TGTGCCAGCAGGCGACAGGGGGCGTTCACAGATACGCAGTATTTT
NA TRBJ1-4 TRBV29-1 few CSAFESNEKLFF TGCAGCGCCTTCGAGTCTAATGAAAAACTGTTTTTT
NA TRBJ1-3 TRBV4-1 many CASSQADAATIYF TGCGCCAGCAGCCAAGCCGACGCGGCCACCATATATTTT
TRBD1 TRBJ2-1 TRBV30 few CAWKRTGSYNEQFF TGTGCCTGGAAAAGGACAGGCTCCTACAATGAGCAGTTCTTC
NA TRBJ2-1 TRBV9 NA CASSGLKSYNEQFF TGTGCCAGCAGCGGACTAAAATCCTACAATGAGCAGTTCTTC
TRBD2 TRBJ2-1 TRBV10-1 NA CASSGPSGDVGEQFF TGCGCCAGCAGTGGACCTAGCGGGGATGTGGGTGAGCAGTTCTTC
TRBD1 TRBJ2-5 TRBV4-1 many CASRRLTGGPQETQYF TGCGCCAGCAGACGTTTAACAGGGGGTCCCCAAGAGACCCAGTACTTC
TRBD2 TRBJ2-3 TRBV7-2 NA CASSLGGWSWRGASDTQYF TGTGCCAGCAGCTTAGGAGGCTGGTCGTGGCGGGGGGCCTCTGATACGCAGTATTTT
TRBD1 TRBJ2-3 TRBV27 NA CASSDRVPDTQYF TGTGCCAGCAGCGACAGGGTCCCAGATACGCAGTATTTT
NA TRBJ2-1 TRBV30 many CAWSASWIQDNEQFF TGTGCCTGGAGCGCCAGCTGGATACAGGACAATGAGCAGTTCTTC
TRBD2 TRBJ2-1 TRBV20-1 few CSARDLASGGYNEQFF TGCAGTGCTAGAGATTTGGCTAGCGGGGGCTACAATGAGCAGTTCTTC
NA TRBJ2-3 TRBV27 many CASSYSAHQDTQYF TGTGCCAGCAGTTATAGTGCCCACCAAGATACGCAGTATTTT
TRBD1 TRBJ2-3 TRBV7-2 few CASSRRPGQGSDTQYF TGTGCCAGCAGCCGCCGTCCGGGACAGGGGTCAGATACGCAGTATTTT
NA TRBJ2-5 TRBV5-6 NA CASSLSGVLESQYF TGTGCCAGCAGCTTATCAGGGGTACTGGAATCCCAGTACTTC
NA TRBJ2-3 TRBV11-3 NA CASSLGRTTPTDTQYF TGTGCCAGCAGCTTGGGAAGAACAACGCCCACAGATACGCAGTATTTT
TRBD2 TRBJ2-5 TRBV5-5 NA CASSLLAGGKPQETQYF TGTGCCAGCAGCTTGCTAGCGGGGGGGAAACCTCAAGAGACCCAGTACTTC
NA TRBJ1-1 TRBV6-6 NA CASLPSRGTEAFF TGTGCCAGCCTACCATCCAGGGGCACTGAAGCTTTCTTT
NA TRBJ1-2 TRBV14 few CASSQGRGIYGYTF TGTGCCAGCAGCCAAGGAAGGGGAATCTATGGCTACACCTTC
NA TRBJ2-1 TRBV12-5 NA CASGIILEEEQFF TGTGCTAGTGGCATCATACTGGAGGAGGAGCAGTTCTTC